Shown below are 6 T cell receptor beta chains from a single sample sequenced in a study of blood T cell repertoires in COVID-19. Measured with immunoSEQ multiplex PCR; TCRdb has only the in-frame clones, and not every one. The sample has 79,000 or so clones; 75% to 90% are singletons. Sequencing input: peripheral blood. These receptors all stem from a human donor in a cohort sampled during active COVID-19.

The chain is built from TRBV30 and TRBJ1-2; D may be TRBD1 (5 bases). The CDR3 covers 13 residues. The V and J ends lost 2 bases and 6 bases respectively, with 13 bases between them. In germline, CDR1 is GTSNPN, CDR2 SVGIG (reference sequence). CDR3 sequence: CAWSSREVNGYTF. In DNA form, the CDR3 reads TGTGCCTGGAGTAGCAGGGAGGTTAATGGCTACACCTTC.

The chain is built from TRBV5-1 and TRBJ2-1; the match to TRBD2 covers 7 bases. The trim removed 2 bases at V and 2 bases at J, leaving 4 bases unmatched. The germline V gene encodes CDR1 SGHRS and CDR2 YFSETQ. The CDR3 spans 15 residues. CDR3 residues: CASSLTAGAYNEQFF. The CDR3 DNA reads as TGCGCCAGCAGCTTAACTGCGGGGGCCTACAATGAGCAGTTCTTC.

The chain links TRBV14 to TRBJ1-4; no clear D gene. From germline, CDR1 is SGHDN and CDR2 FVKESK. The length of the CDR3 is 13 residues. V lost 0 bases and J lost 10, with 9 bases in between. The CDR3, as DNA: TGTGCCAGCAGCCAAGATCTTACGGGAAAACTGTTTTTT. This encodes CASSQDLTGKLFF.

This chain connects TRBV7-3 to TRBJ1-1, with a possible D match to TRBD1 (5 bases). Trimming cost V 3 bases and J 4 bases, with 9 bases left between them. CDR1 is SGHTA and CDR2 is FQGTGA in the germline V gene. This CDR3 is built from 13 residues. The CDR3 DNA sequence: TGTGCCAGCAGCTTCTTGGGGGGCACTGAAGCTTTCTTT. It yields the protein CASSFLGGTEAFF.

This clone was counted a few times. The gene calls are TRBV24-1 and TRBJ2-1; possible D gene TRBD2, 5 bases. Per germline, CDR1 KGHDR and CDR2 SFDVKD. CDR3 length: 15 amino acids. V was shortened by 3 bases and J by 0 bases, with 8 bases between the two germline ends. CDR3 region: CATSDNSDSYNEQFF. The CDR3, as DNA: TGTGCCACCAGTGATAATAGCGACTCCTACAATGAGCAGTTCTTC.

The chain employs TRBV9 and TRBJ2-3; 7 bases align to TRBD2. The CDR3 consists of 15 residues. The V segment lost 2 bases and the J segment 0 bases; nucleotides outside the gene matches: 3. Germline CDR1 and CDR2: SGDLS and YYNGEE. CDR3 bases: TGTGCCAGCAGCGTTCGTAGCGGGAGCACAGATACGCAGTATTTT. Its translation is CASSVRSGSTDTQYF.